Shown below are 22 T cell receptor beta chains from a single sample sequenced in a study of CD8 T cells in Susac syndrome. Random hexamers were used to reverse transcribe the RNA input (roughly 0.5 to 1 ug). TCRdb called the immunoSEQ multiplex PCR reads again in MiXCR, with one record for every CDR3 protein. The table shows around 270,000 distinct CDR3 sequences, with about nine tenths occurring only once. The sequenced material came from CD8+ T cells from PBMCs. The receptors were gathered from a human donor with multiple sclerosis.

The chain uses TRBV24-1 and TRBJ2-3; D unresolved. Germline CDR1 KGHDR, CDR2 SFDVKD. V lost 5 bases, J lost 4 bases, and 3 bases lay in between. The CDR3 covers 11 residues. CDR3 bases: TGTGCCACCAGTGGGCCAGATACGCAGTATTTT. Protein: CATSGPDTQYF.

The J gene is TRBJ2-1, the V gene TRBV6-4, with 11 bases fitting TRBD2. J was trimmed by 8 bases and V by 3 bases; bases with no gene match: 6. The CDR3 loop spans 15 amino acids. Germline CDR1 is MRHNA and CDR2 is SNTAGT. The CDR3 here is CASSDASGRSDEQFF. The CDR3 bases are TGTGCCAGCAGTGATGCTAGCGGGAGGTCGGATGAGCAGTTCTTC.

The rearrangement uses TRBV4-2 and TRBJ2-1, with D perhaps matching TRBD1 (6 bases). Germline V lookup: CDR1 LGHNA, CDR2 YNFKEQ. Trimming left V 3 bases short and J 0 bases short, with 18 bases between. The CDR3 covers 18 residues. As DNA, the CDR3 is TGTGCCAGCAGCCACAGTCGCAGGGGATTACACTCCTACAATGAGCAGTTCTTC. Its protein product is CASSHSRRGLHSYNEQFF.

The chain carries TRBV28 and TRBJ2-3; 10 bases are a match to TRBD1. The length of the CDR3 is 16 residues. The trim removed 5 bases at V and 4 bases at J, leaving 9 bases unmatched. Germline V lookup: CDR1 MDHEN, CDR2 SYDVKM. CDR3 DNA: TGTGCCAGCAGTCCCATGACAGGGGGCGCGTCAGATACGCAGTATTTT. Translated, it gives CASSPMTGGASDTQYF.

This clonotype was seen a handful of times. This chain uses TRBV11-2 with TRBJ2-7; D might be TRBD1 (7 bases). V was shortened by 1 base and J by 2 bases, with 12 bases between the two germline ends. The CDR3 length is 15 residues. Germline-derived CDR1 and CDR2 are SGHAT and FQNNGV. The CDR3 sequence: CASSLGQGGPYEQYF. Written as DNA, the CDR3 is TGTGCCAGCAGCTTAGGGCAGGGGGGACCCTACGAGCAGTACTTC.

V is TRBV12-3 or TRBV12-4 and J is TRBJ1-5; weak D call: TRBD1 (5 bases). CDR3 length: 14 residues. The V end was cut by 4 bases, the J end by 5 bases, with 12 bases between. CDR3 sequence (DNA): TGTGCCAGCAGTTACGGGACCGTCCATCAGCCCCAGCATTTT. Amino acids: CASSYGTVHQPQHF.

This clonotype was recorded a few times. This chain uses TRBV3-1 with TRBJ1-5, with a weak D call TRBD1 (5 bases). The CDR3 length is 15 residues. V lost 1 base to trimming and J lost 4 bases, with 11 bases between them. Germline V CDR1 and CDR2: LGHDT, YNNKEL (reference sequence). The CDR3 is CASSQGQNLNQPQHF. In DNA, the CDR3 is TGTGCCAGCAGCCAAGGACAGAACTTAAATCAGCCCCAGCATTTT.

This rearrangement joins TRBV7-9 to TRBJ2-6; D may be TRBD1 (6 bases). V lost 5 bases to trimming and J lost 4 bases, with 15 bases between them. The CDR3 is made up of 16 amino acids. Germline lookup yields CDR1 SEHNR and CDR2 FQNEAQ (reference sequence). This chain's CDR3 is CASSILTGTGANVLTF. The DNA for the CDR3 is TGTGCCAGCAGCATACTAACAGGGACCGGGGCCAACGTCCTGACTTTC.

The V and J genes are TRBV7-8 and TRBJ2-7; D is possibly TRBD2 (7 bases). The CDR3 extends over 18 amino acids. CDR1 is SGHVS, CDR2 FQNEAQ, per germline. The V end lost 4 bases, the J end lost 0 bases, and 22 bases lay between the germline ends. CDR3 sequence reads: CASSSPVNGGASSYEQYF. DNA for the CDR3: TGTGCCAGCAGCTCGCCCGTGAATGGGGGGGCAAGCTCCTACGAGCAGTACTTC.

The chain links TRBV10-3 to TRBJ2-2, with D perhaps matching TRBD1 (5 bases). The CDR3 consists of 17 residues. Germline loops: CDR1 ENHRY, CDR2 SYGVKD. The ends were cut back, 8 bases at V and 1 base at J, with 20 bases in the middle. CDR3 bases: TGTGCCATCGCCTTCCCCGCGCTGACAGAGAACACCGGGGAGCTGTTTTTT. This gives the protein CAIAFPALTENTGELFF.

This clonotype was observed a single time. CDR3 protein: CASSPEQASTDTQYF. CDR3 nucleotides: TGTGCCAGCAGCCCCGAACAAGCTAGCACAGATACGCAGTATTTT. The rearrangement links TRBV7-9 to TRBJ2-3; D ambiguous. This CDR3 comprises 15 residues. V was clipped by 5 bases and J by 0 bases, with 12 bases between them. Germline V gives CDR1 SEHNR, CDR2 FQNEAQ (reference sequence).

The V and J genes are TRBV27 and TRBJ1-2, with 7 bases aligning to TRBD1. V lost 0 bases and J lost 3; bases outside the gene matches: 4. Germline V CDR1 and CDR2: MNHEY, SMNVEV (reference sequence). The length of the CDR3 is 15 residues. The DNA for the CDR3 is TGTGCCAGCAGTTTATCCGACAGGGAGGACTATGGCTACACCTTC. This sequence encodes CASSLSDREDYGYTF.

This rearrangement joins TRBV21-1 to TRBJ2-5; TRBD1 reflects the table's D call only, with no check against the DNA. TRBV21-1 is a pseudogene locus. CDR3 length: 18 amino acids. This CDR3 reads CASIPYDSTKTGKETQYF. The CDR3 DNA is TGTGCCAGCATACCGTACGATTCCACTAAGACAGGGAAAGAGACCCAGTACTTC.

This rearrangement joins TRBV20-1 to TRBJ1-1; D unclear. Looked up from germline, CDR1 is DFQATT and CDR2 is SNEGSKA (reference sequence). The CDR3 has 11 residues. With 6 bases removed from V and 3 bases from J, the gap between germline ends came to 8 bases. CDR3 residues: CSAKTYTEAFF. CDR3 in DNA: TGCAGTGCCAAGACATACACTGAAGCTTTCTTT.

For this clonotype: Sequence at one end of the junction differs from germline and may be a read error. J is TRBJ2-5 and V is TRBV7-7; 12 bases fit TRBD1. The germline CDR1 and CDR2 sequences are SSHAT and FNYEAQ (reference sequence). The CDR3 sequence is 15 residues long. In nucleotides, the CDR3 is TGTGCTAGCAGCACCGGGACAGGGGGCTTGGAGACCCAGTACTTC. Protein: CASSTGTGGLETQYF.

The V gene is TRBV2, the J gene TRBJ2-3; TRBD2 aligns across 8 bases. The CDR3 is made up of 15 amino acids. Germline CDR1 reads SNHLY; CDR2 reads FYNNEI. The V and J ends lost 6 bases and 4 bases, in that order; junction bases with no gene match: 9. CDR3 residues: CASRPSGGFPDTQYF. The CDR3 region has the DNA TGTGCCAGCAGACCCTCGGGGGGGTTCCCAGATACGCAGTATTTT.

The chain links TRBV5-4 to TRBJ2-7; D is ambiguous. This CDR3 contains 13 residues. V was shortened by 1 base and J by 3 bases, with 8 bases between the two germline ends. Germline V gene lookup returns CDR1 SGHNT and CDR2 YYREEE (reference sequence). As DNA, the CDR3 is TGTGCCAGCAGCTTGCAACTCAACTACGAGCAGTACTTC. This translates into CASSLQLNYEQYF.

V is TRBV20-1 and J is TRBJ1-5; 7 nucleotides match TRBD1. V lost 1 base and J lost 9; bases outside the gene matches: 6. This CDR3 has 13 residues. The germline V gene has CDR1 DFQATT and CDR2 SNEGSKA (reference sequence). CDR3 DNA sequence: TGCAGTGCTAGAGGCAGGGGGTTTGTGCCCCAGCATTTT. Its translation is CSARGRGFVPQHF.

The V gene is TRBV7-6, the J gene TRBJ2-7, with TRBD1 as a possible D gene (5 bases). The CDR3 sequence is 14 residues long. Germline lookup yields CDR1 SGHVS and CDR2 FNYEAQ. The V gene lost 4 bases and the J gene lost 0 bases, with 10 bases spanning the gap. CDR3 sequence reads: CASSSEDSSYEQYF. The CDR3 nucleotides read TGTGCCAGCAGCTCCGAAGACAGCTCCTACGAGCAGTACTTC.

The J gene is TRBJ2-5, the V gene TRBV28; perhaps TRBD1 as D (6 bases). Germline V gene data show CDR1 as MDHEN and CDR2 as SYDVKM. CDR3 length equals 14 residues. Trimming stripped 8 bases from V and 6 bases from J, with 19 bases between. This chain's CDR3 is CASAFGQRPKTQYF. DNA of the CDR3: TGTGCCAGCGCTTTTGGACAGCGACCAAAGACCCAGTACTTC.

Here the CDR3 DNA reads TGTGCCAGCAGCTTAGGGGCGTTAAGTAAAGATACGCAGTATTTT. Amino acid sequence: CASSLGALSKDTQYF. J is TRBJ2-3 and V is TRBV7-2; D gene ambiguous. Trimming pared 1 base from V and 5 bases from J, leaving 13 bases between. From germline, CDR1 is SGHTA and CDR2 FQGNSA. The CDR3 runs to 15 residues.

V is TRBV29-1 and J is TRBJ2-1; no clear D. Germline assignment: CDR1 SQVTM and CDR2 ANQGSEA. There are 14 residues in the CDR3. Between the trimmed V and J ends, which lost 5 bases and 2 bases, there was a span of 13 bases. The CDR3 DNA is TGCAGCGTTAGTCCCGGACCAACCTACAATGAGCAGTTCTTC. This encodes CSVSPGPTYNEQFF.